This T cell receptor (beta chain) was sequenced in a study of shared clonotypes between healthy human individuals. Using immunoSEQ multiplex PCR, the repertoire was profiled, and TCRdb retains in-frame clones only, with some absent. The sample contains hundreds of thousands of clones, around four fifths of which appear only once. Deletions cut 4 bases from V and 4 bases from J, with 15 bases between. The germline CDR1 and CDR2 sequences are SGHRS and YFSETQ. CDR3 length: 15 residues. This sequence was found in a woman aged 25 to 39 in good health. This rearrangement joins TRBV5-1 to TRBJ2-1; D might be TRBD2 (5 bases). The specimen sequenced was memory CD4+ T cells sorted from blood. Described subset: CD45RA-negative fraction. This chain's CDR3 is CASSDGGRLYNEQFF. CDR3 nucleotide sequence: TGCGCCAGCAGCGATGGCGGGCGGCTATACAATGAGCAGTTCTTC.